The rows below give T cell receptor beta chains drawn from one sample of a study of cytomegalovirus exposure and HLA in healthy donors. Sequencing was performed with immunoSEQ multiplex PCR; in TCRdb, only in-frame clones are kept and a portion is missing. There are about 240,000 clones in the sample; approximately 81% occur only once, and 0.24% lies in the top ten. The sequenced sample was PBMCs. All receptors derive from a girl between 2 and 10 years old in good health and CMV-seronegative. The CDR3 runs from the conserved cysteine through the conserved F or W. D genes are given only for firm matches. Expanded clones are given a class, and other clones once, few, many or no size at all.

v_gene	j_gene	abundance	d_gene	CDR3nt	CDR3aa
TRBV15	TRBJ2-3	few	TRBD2	TGTGCCACCAGCGAGCTAGCGGGGGGCACAGATACGCAGTATTTT	CATSELAGGTDTQYF
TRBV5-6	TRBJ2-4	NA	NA	TGTGCCAGCAGCATCGGGGCCGGGGGAGCCAAAAACATTCAGTACTTC	CASSIGAGGAKNIQYF
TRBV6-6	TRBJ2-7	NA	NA	TGTGCCAGCAGTTACTCGAGAACTTCCTACGAGCAGTACTTC	CASSYSRTSYEQYF
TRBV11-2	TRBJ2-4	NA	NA	TGTGCCAGCAGCTTCCCCGGGACTCAGGACATTCAGTACTTC	CASSFPGTQDIQYF
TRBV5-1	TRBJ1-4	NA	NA	TGCGCCAGCAGCCTCGGACAACCCGCAACTAATGAAAAACTGTTTTTT	CASSLGQPATNEKLFF
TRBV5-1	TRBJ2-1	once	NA	TGCGCCAGCAGCTTGGCCCTCGGTTTAAGTATCCACAATGAGCAGTTCTTC	CASSLALGLSIHNEQFF
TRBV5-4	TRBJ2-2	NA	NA	TGTGCCAGCAGCTTGGTAGTGGGCAGGGCCCACACCGGGGAGCTGTTTTTT	CASSLVVGRAHTGELFF
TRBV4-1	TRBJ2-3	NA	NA	TGCGCCAGCAGCCAGTTTTTCGGGGGGCGAGGGACAGATACGCAGTATTTT	CASSQFFGGRGTDTQYF
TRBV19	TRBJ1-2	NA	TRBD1	TGTGCCAGTAGTATAGATGGGACAGGAGCCACTTTCTTCTATGGCTACACCTTC	CASSIDGTGATFFYGYTF
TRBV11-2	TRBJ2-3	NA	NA	TGTGCCAGCAGCCTGAAAGGACAGACGCTTAGCACAGATACGCAGTATTTT	CASSLKGQTLSTDTQYF
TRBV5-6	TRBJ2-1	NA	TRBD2	TGTGCCAGCAGCTACGGGACTAGCGGGGTGAACAATGAGCAGTTCTTC	CASSYGTSGVNNEQFF
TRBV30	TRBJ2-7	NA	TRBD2	TGTGCCTGGACTAGCGGGGGTGCTCTCTCCTACGAGCAGTACTTC	CAWTSGGALSYEQYF
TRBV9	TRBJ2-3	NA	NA	TGTGCCAGCAGCGCCGGGGAGTACACAGATACGCAGTATTTT	CASSAGEYTDTQYF
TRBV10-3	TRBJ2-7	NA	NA	TGTGCCATCAGTGAGGTAGCCTACGAGCAGTACTTC	CAISEVAYEQYF
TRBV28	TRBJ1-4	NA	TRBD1	TGTGCCAGCAGTTTGAATGACAGGGGGGGGGAAAAACTGTTTTTT	CASSLNDRGGEKLFF
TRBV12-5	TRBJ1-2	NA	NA	TGTGCTAGTGGTTTCCATAACTATGGCTACACCTTC	CASGFHNYGYTF
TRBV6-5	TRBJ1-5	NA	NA	TGTGCCAGCAGTTCGAGGGTAGGCAATCAGCCCCAGCATTTT	CASSSRVGNQPQHF
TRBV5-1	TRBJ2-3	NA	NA	TGCGCCAGCAGCTTCCGGAGCACAGATACGCAGTATTTT	CASSFRSTDTQYF
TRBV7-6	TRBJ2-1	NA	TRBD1	TGTGCCAGCAGCCCTGGGGGGACAGGAGCCTACAATGAGCAGTTCTTC	CASSPGGTGAYNEQFF
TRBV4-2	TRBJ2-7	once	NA	TGTGCCAGCAGCCAAGACGGTATCCCCCCTGACGAGCAGTACTTC	CASSQDGIPPDEQYF
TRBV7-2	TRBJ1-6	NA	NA	TGTGCCAGCAGCTTAGGTTTCGGACAGCCGTTTTCGTCACCCCTCCACTTT	CASSLGFGQPFSSPLHF
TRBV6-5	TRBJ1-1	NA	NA	TGTGCCAGCAGTTCCATAGACACTGAAGCTTTCTTT	CASSSIDTEAFF
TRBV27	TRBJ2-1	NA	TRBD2	TGTGCCAGCAAGGCTAGCGGGGACAATGAGCAGTTCTTC	CASKASGDNEQFF
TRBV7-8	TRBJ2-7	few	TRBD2	TGTGCCAGCAGCTTATTTGGTGCGGGGGGGATTTTAACCTACGAGCAGTACTTC	CASSLFGAGGILTYEQYF
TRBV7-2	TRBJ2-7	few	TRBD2	TGTGCCAGCAGCTATCCAACCGGGACTACACATTACGAGCAGTACTTC	CASSYPTGTTHYEQYF
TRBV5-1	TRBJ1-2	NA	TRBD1	TGCGCCAGCAGCCCTGGGACAGGGGATTGGTATGGCTACACCTTC	CASSPGTGDWYGYTF
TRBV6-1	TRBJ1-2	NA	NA	TGTGCCAGCAGTGAAAGAGTGGAGGGGAGCGGCTATGGCTACACCTTC	CASSERVEGSGYGYTF
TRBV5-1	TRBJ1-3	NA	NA	TGCGCCAGCAGCGGCGGCAGCTCTGGAAACACCATATATTTT	CASSGGSSGNTIYF
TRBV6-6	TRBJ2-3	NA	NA	TGTGCCAGCAACCAGGGACTCCCAGATACGCAGTATTTT	CASNQGLPDTQYF
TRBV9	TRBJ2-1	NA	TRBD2	TGTGCCAGCAGCTCCGGACTAGCGGGAAAGGGAGTAAATGAGCAGTTCTTC	CASSSGLAGKGVNEQFF
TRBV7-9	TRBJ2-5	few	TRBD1	TGTGCCAGCAGCCGGGACAGGGCGGGCGAGACCCAGTACTTC	CASSRDRAGETQYF
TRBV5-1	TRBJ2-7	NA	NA	TGCGCCAGCAGCTTGGCAGGGGCCTCCTACGAGCAGTACTTC	CASSLAGASYEQYF
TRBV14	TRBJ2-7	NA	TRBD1	TGTGCCAGCAGCCAAGGGACAGGGTTCTACGAGCAGTACTTC	CASSQGTGFYEQYF